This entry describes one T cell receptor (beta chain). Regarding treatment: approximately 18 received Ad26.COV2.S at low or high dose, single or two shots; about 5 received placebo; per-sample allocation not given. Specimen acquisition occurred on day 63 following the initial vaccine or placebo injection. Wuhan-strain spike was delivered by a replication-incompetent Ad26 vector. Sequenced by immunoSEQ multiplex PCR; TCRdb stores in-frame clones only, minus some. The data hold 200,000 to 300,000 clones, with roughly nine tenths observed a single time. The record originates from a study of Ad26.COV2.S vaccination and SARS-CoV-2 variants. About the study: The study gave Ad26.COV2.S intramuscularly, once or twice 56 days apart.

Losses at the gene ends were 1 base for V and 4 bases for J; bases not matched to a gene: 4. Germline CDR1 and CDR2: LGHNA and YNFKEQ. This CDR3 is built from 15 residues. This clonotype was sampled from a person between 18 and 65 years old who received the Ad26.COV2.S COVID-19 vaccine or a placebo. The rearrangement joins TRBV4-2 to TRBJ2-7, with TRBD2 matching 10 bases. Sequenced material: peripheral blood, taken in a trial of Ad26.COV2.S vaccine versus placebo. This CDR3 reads CASSQVVAGGYEQYV. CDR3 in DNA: TGTGCCAGCAGCCAAGTTGTAGCGGGAGGTTACGAGCAGTACGTC.